This TCR beta chain stems from a study of T cells in Graves' hyperthyroidism and ophthalmopathy. This CDR3 spans 15 amino acids. Deletions cut 8 bases from V and 0 bases from J, with 15 bases between. Germline V lookup: CDR1 MNHEY, CDR2 SMNVEV (reference sequence). Out of approximately 9.9 ml of fresh peripheral blood came the PBMCs. What was amplified from RNA transcripts were TCR beta CDR3 regions. First-round RT-PCR with HTBI primers amplified the TCR CDR3 region. In TCRdb, the multiplex PCR reads were re-called with MiXCR into one record per CDR3 protein. The profile covers under 400,000 distinct CDR3 sequences, with about 16% appearing a single time and around 20% taken by the ten largest.

The sequencing input was blood. The source of this sequence is a woman in her sixties or seventies with Graves' ophthalmopathy. The chain uses TRBV27 and TRBJ2-3; D uncertain. CDR3 amino acids: CASGSFSTSTDTQYF. DNA of the CDR3: TGTGCCAGCGGTTCCTTCTCTACTAGCACAGATACGCAGTATTTT.